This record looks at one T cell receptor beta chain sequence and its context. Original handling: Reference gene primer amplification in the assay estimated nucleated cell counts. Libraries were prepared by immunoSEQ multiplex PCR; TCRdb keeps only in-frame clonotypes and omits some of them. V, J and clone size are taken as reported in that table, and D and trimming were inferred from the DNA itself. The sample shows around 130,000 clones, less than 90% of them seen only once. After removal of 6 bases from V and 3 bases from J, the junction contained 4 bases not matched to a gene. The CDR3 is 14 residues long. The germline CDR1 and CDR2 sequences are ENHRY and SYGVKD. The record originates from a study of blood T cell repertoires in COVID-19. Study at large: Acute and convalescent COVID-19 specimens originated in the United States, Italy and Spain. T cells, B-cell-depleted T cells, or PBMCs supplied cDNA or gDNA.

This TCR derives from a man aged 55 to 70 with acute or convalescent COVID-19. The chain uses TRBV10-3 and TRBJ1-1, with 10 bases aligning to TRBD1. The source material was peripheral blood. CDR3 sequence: CAIRRQGADTEAFF. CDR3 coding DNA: TGTGCCATCAGGCGACAGGGGGCGGACACTGAAGCTTTCTTT.